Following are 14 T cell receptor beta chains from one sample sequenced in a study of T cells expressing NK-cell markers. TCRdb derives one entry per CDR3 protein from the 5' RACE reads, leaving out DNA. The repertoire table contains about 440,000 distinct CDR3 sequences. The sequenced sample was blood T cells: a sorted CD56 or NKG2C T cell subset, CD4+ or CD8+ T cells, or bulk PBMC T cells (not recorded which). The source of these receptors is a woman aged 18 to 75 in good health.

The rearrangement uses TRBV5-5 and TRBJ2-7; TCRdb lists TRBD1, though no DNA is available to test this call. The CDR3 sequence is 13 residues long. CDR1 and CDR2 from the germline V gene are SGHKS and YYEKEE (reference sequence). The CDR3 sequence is CASKSTGSYEQYF.

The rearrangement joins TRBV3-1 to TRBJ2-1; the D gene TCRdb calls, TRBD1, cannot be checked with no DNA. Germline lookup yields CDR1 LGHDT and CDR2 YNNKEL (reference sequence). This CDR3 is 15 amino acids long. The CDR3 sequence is CASSPPGGGQGEQFF.

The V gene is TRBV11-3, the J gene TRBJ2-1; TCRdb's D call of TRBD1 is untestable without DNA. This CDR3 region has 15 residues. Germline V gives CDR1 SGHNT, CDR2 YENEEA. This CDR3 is CASSPRTVVSGEQFF.

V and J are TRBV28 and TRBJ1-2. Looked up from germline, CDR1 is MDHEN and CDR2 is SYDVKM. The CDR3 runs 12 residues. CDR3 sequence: CASVGAAGGYTF.

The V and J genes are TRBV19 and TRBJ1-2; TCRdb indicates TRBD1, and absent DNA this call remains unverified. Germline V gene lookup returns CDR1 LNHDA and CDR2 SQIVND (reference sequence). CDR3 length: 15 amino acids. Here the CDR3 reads CASSPLEQSRNGYTF.

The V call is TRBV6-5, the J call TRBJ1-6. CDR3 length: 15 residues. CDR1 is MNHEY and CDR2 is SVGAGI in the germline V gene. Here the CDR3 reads CASSYNSFTNSPLHF.

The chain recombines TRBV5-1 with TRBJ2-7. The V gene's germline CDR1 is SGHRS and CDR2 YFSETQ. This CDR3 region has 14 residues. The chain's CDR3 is CASSLAVGAYEQYF.

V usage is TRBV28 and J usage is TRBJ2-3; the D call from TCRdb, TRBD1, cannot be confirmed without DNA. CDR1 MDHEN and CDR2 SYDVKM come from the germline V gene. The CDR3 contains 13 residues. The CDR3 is CASSLGQGDTQYF.

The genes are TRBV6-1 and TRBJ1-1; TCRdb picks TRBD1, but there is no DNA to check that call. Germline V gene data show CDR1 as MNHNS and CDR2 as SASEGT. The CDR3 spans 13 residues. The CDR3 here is CASSSGGHTEAFF.

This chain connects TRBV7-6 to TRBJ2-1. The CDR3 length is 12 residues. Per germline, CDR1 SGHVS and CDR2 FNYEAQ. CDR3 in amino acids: CASSLVIHEQFF. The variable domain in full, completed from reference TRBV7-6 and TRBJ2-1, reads GAGVSQSPRYKVTKRGQDVALRCDPISGHVSLYWYRQALGQGPEFLTYFNYEAQQDKSGLPNDRFSAERPEGSISTLTIQRTEQRDSAMYRCASSLVIHEQFFGPGTRLTVL.

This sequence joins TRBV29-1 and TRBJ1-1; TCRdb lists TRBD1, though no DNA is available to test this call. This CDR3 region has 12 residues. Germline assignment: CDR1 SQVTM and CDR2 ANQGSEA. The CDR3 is CSGTGGWTEAFF.

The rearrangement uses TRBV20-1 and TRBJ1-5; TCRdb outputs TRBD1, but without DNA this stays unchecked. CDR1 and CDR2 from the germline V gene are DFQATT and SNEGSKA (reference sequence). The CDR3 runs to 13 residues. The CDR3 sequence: CSAQQGGNQPQHF.

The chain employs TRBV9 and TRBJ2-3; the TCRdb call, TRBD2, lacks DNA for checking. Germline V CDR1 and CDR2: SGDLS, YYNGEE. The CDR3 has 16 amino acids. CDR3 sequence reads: CASSPLAGGPKDTQYF.

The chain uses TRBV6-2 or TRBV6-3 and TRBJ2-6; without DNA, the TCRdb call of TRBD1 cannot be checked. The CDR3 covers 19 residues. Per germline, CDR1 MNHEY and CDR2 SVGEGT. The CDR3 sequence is CASSYWFSGKGPGANVLTF.